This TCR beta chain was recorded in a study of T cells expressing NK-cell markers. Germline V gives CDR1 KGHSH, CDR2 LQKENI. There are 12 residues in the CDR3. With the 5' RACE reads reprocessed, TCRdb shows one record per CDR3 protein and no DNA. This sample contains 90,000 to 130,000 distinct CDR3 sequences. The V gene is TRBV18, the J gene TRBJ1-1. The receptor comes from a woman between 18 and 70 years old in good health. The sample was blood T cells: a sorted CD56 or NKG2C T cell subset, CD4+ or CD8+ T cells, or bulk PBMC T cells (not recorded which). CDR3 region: CASSPQHTEAFF. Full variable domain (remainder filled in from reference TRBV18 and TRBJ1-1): NAGVMQNPRHLVRRRGQEARLRCSPMKGHSHVYWYRQLPEEGLKFMVYLQKENIIDESGMPKERFSAEFPKEGPSILRIQQVVRGDSAAYFCASSPQHTEAFFGQGTRLTVV.